Following are 24 T cell receptor beta chains from one sample sequenced in a study of kidney transplant recipient with SARS-CoV-2 infection. TCRdb itself ran the reads through MiXCR, one entry per CDR3 protein. Counted here are approximately 240,000 distinct CDR3 sequences, around 30% occurring once; the ten biggest clones make up more than 6.5%. The material was a blood sample, obtained at baseline and between days 110 and 120 from a kidney transplant recipient. The receptors originated from a male patient aged 25-45 years who had COVID-19 and was a kidney transplant recipient. Among the T cells, some may be from the graft donor.

There are many counts of this clonotype. CDR3 residues: CASSSTSGSSTDTQYF. CDR3 nucleotide sequence: TGTGCCAGCAGCTCGACTAGCGGGAGTAGTACAGATACGCAGTATTTT. The rearrangement joins TRBV7-2 to TRBJ2-3, with 12 positions matching TRBD2. This CDR3 comprises 16 residues. The ends lost 4 bases at V and 3 bases at J; junction bases unmatched: 5. Germline values: CDR1 SGHTA, CDR2 FQGNSA.

A word on this clonotype: This clone may be a read error of a much larger clone one base away. The V and J genes are TRBV30 and TRBJ2-6; D is perhaps TRBD1 or TRBD2 (5 bases each). CDR1 is GTSNPN and CDR2 is SVGIG in the germline V gene (reference sequence). The CDR3 has 15 amino acids. CDR3 residues: CAWRVLGVGANVLIF. The CDR3, as DNA: TGTGCCTGGAGGGTTCTAGGGGTCGGGGCCAACGTCCTGATTTTC.

This clonotype has at least ten counts. This rearrangement joins TRBV11-2 to TRBJ2-6, with TRBD2 matching over 11 bases. The V and J ends lost 2 bases and 1 base, in that order; junction bases with no gene match: 16. CDR3 length: 22 residues. From germline, CDR1 is SGHAT and CDR2 FQNNGV. The CDR3 loop is CASSLIMGERASGRSGANVLTF. The CDR3 DNA reads TGTGCCAGCAGCTTAATTATGGGGGAGAGGGCTAGCGGGAGGTCTGGGGCCAACGTCCTGACTTTC.

This clonotype was recorded many times. V gene TRBV12-3 or TRBV12-4 combines with J gene TRBJ2-7; 9 nucleotides align to TRBD1. The CDR3 contains 16 residues. V dropped 0 bases and J dropped 5; count of bases not matched to a gene: 8. The chain's CDR3 is CASSLALTGGADEQYF. CDR3 sequence (DNA): TGTGCCAGCAGTTTAGCGCTAACAGGGGGCGCGGACGAGCAGTACTTC.

Note on this clonotype: A much larger clonotype is one base distant, so this may be a read error. The V call is TRBV4-1, the J call TRBJ2-5; D unclear. This CDR3 has 13 amino acids. Germline values: CDR1 MGHRA, CDR2 YSYEKL. In nucleotides, the CDR3 is TGCGCCAGCAGCCCCGGTGGGCAAGAGACCCGGTACTTC. It translates to CASSPGGQETRYF.

Many counts were recorded for this clonotype. The chain combines TRBV12-3 or TRBV12-4 with TRBJ1-2; no reliable D call. Trimming stripped 5 bases from V and 4 bases from J, with 23 bases between. The CDR3 totals 17 residues. The CDR3 bases are TGTGCCAGCAGTCATACACACAGCTTCCGAAAGACCTATGGCTACACCTTC. It translates to CASSHTHSFRKTYGYTF.

CDR3 loop: CASSMWGSQTGELFF. The CDR3 region has the DNA TGTGCCAGCTCCATGTGGGGGAGTCAGACCGGGGAGCTGTTTTTT. This chain links TRBV6-2 or TRBV6-3 with TRBJ2-2; TRBD1 or TRBD2 may be the D gene (5 bases each). Trimming left V 8 bases short and J 5 bases short, with 18 bases between. The CDR3 consists of 15 residues. Per germline, CDR1 MNHEY and CDR2 SVGEGT.

At least ten counts were recorded for this clonotype. The chain is built from TRBV12-3 or TRBV12-4 and TRBJ1-5; TRBD1 aligns across 8 bases. Unmatched junction bases numbered 8, after V lost 8 bases and J lost 5 bases. CDR3 size: 14 residues. CDR3 loop: CASQTGGLDQPQHF. The CDR3 nucleotides are TGTGCCAGCCAAACAGGGGGGCTCGATCAGCCCCAGCATTTT.

The chain has TRBV11-2 and TRBJ2-3; 9 bases fit TRBD1. This CDR3 contains 17 residues. The V and J ends lost 5 bases and 2 bases, in that order; junction bases with no gene match: 11. Germline CDR1 SGHAT, CDR2 FQNNGV. The CDR3 loop is CASSHLRGQGPTDTQYF. CDR3 DNA sequence: TGTGCCAGCAGCCATCTAAGGGGACAGGGCCCCACAGATACGCAGTATTTT.

The table lists this clonotype with many counts. V usage is TRBV20-1 and J usage is TRBJ2-2; D is possibly TRBD1 (6 bases). V lost 3 bases and J 2 bases, leaving 13 bases between the germline ends. There are 15 residues in the CDR3. In germline, CDR1 is DFQATT, CDR2 SNEGSKA (reference sequence). The CDR3 loop is CSARAGTSNTGELFF. DNA of the CDR3: TGCAGTGCTAGGGCCGGGACATCAAACACCGGGGAGCTGTTTTTT.

Many counts were recorded for this clonotype. The chain carries TRBV30 and TRBJ1-1; the D is unclear. Trimming took off 1 base at V and 1 base at J, with 22 bases between the two ends. This CDR3 is 18 amino acids long. Germline-derived CDR1 and CDR2 are GTSNPN and SVGIG (reference sequence). The CDR3 spells CAWSAWRTSVFQNTEAFF. The CDR3 nucleotides are TGTGCCTGGAGTGCCTGGAGGACCTCCGTCTTCCAGAACACTGAAGCTTTCTTT. Based on the CDR3 plus reference TRBV30 and TRBJ1-1, the full variable domain is SQTIHQWPATLVQPVGSPLSLECTVEGTSNPNLYWYRQAAGRGLQLLFYSVGIGQISSEVPQNLSASRPQDRQFILSSKKLLLSDSGFYLCAWSAWRTSVFQNTEAFFGQGTRLTVV.

The table lists this clonotype with many counts. This chain links TRBV3-1 with TRBJ2-2; D unclear. Deletions cut 4 bases from V and 5 bases from J, with 23 bases between. Germline CDR1 reads LGHDT; CDR2 reads YNNKEL (reference sequence). There are 18 residues in the CDR3. The CDR3 here is CASSLSNPISGLTGELFF. As DNA, the CDR3 is TGTGCCAGCAGCCTTTCGAATCCCATTTCAGGCTTGACCGGGGAGCTGTTTTTT.

This clonotype was seen once. A single base separates this from a much larger clone, so it may be a read error. The CDR3 sequence: CASSLLHPISIRAEAFF. CDR3 sequence (DNA): TGTGCCAGCAGCCTTTTGCATCCCATTTCAATTCGCGCTGAAGCTTTCTTT. V and J are TRBV3-1 and TRBJ1-1; D remains ambiguous. Germline V gene data show CDR1 as LGHDT and CDR2 as YNNKEL (reference sequence). Trimming cost V 4 bases and J 6 bases, with 24 bases left between them. This CDR3 region has 17 residues.

This clonotype has just one count. This may be a read error, as it is one base from a much larger clone. The gene calls are TRBV12-5 and TRBJ1-2; tentatively, D is TRBD1 (5 bases). With 5 bases removed from V and 4 bases from J, the gap between germline ends came to 23 bases. The CDR3 extends over 17 amino acids. Germline V gene data show CDR1 as LGHNT and CDR2 as FRNRAP. The CDR3 region is CASGEQILQGETYGYTF. CDR3 sequence (DNA): TGTGCTAGTGGTGAGCAAATTTTGCAGGGAGAGACCTATGGCTACACCTTC.

Notes on this clonotype: The CDR3 carries no conserved terminal phenylalanine or tryptophan, so it likely arises from a read error. The chain links TRBV29-1 to TRBJ1-1, with a possible D match to TRBD1 (5 bases). Deletions cut 4 bases from V and 2 bases from J, with 8 bases between. The CDR3 extends over 12 amino acids. CDR1 and CDR2 (germline): SQVTM, ANQGSEA. CDR3 bases: TGCAGCGTTGGAGGGGTTAACACTGAAGCTTTCTCT. It yields the protein CSVGGVNTEAFS.

This clonotype was seen at least ten times. The genes are TRBV13 and TRBJ1-1; D not certain. The germline V gene has CDR1 PRHDT and CDR2 FYEKMQ (reference sequence). Trimming left V 0 bases short and J 3 bases short, with 8 bases between. The CDR3 covers 14 residues. The CDR3 region is CASSLGQYHTEAFF. Written as DNA, the CDR3 is TGTGCCAGCAGCTTAGGACAGTATCACACTGAAGCTTTCTTT.

Details on this clonotype: This may be a read error, as it is one base from a much larger clone. As the CDR3 is not closed by the conserved phenylalanine or tryptophan, this likely results from a read error. The chain recombines TRBV18 with TRBJ2-3, with TRBD2 matching over 10 bases. Trimming cost V 5 bases and J 2 bases; bases outside gene matches: 4. Germline CDR1 is KGHSH and CDR2 is LQKENI. The CDR3 has 15 amino acids. The CDR3: CASSSLAGDTDTQYI. CDR3 sequence (DNA): TGTGCCAGCTCATCCCTAGCGGGGGACACAGATACGCAGTATATT.

This clonotype was observed many times. The chain couples TRBV6-2 or TRBV6-3 to TRBJ2-7; D perhaps matches TRBD1 (5 bases). The CDR3 covers 14 residues. V was trimmed by 7 bases and J by 0 bases, leaving 13 bases between them. The germline CDR1 and CDR2 sequences are MNHEY and SVGEGT. CDR3 coding DNA: TGTGCCAGCACCCAGACAGTACTCTCCTACGAGCAGTACTTC. It encodes CASTQTVLSYEQYF.

This clonotype was observed at least ten times. CDR3 in amino acids: CASSVSNPISFSETQYF. The CDR3 nucleotides read TGTGCCAGCAGCGTTAGCAATCCCATTTCTTTCTCTGAGACCCAGTACTTC. This rearrangement joins TRBV3-1 to TRBJ2-5; D is unclear. With 5 bases removed from V and 5 bases from J, the gap between germline ends came to 24 bases. The CDR3 totals 17 residues. CDR1 LGHDT and CDR2 YNNKEL come from the germline V gene (reference sequence).

Regarding this clonotype: It may be a read error: a sequence one base away is much more abundant. The V gene is TRBV29-1, the J gene TRBJ2-2, with 9 bases matching TRBD2. CDR3 length: 13 residues. Germline loops: CDR1 SQVTM, CDR2 ANQGSEA. V gave up 7 bases and J gave up 4 bases; unmatched junction bases: 4. CDR3: CSGLAESTGELFF. In DNA form, the CDR3 reads TGCAGCGGACTAGCGGAAAGCACCGGGGAGCTGTTTTTT.

Comments on this clonotype: A much larger clone differs from this one at a single base, so this may be a read error. This rearrangement joins TRBV12-3 or TRBV12-4 to TRBJ2-1; the match to TRBD2 covers 8 bases. This CDR3 is built from 15 residues. CDR3 residues: CTSLISASGFNEQFF. The CDR3 DNA follows: TGTACCAGCTTGATTAGCGCTAGCGGGTTCAATGAGCAGTTCTTC.

This clonotype appeared many times. The V and J genes are TRBV9 and TRBJ2-7; D not certain. Trimming stripped 1 base from V and 3 bases from J, with 8 bases between. CDR3 length: 13 residues. From germline, CDR1 is SGDLS and CDR2 YYNGEE. CDR3: CASSVRTDYEQYF. In nucleotides, the CDR3 is TGTGCCAGCAGCGTAAGGACGGACTACGAGCAGTACTTC.

The chain has TRBV6-9 and TRBJ1-2; no reliable D call. The CDR3 contains 17 residues. Per germline, CDR1 MNHGY and CDR2 SVAAGI. The V gene lost 4 bases and the J gene lost 6 bases, with 24 bases spanning the gap. The CDR3 protein is CASSSVAPYGKTHGYTF. The DNA of the CDR3 is TGTGCCAGCAGTTCCGTAGCGCCTTACGGAAAGACCCATGGCTACACCTTC.

This clonotype was seen many times. The chain is built from TRBV7-9 and TRBJ2-1, with TRBD1 matching over 10 bases. Per the germline V gene, CDR1 is SEHNR and CDR2 is FQNEAQ (reference sequence). With V trimmed by 5 bases and J by 9 bases, 10 bases remained unmatched. The CDR3 is made up of 15 amino acids. The DNA for the CDR3 is TGTGCCAGCAGCCCCACGGGACAGGGGTCCGGTGAGCAGTTCTTC. Its translation: CASSPTGQGSGEQFF.